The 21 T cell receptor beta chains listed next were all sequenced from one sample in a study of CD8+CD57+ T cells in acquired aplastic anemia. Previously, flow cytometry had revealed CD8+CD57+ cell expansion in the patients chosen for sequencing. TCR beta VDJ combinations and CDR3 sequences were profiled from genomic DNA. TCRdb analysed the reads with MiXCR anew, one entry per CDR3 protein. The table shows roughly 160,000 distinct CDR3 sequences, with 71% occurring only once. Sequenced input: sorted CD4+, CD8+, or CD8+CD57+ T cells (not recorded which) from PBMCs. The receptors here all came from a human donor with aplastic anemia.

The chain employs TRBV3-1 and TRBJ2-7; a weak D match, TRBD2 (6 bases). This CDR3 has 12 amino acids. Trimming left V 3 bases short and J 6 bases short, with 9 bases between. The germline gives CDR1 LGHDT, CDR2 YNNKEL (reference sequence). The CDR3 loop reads CASSQGGGEQYF. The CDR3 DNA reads TGTGCCAGCAGCCAGGGGGGTGGCGAGCAGTACTTC.

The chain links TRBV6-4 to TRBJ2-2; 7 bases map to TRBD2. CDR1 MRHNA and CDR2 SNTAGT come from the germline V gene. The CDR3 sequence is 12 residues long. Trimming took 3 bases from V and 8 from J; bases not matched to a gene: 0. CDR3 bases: TGTGCCAGCAGTGAACTAGCGGGGGAGCTGTTTTTT. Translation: CASSELAGELFF.

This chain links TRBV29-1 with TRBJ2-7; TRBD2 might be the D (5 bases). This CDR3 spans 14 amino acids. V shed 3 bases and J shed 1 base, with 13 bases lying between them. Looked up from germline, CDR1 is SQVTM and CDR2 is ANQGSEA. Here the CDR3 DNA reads TGCAGCGTTGATACGGGGAAAGCTTCCTACGAGCAGTACTTC. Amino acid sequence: CSVDTGKASYEQYF.

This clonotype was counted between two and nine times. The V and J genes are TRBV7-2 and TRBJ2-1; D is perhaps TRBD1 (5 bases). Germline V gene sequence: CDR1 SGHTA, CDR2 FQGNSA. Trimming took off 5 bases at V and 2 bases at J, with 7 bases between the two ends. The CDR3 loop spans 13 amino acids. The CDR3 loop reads CASSVGAYNEQFF. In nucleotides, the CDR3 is TGTGCCAGCAGCGTAGGGGCCTACAATGAGCAGTTCTTC.

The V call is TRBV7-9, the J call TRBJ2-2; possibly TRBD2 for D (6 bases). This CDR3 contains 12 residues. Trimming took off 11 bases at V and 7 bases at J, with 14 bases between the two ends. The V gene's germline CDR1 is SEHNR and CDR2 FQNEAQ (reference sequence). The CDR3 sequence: CALEEGNGELFF. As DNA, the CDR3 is TGTGCCCTGGAGGAGGGCAACGGGGAGCTGTTTTTT.

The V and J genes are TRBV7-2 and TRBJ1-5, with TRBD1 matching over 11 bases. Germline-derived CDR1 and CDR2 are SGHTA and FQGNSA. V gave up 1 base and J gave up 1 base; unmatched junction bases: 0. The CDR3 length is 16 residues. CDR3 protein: CASSLGTGGSNQPQHF. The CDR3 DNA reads TGTGCCAGCAGCTTAGGGACAGGGGGCAGCAATCAGCCCCAGCATTTT.

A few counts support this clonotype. The CDR3 sequence: CATSIEGGLSYEQYF. Written as DNA, the CDR3 is TGTGCCACCAGCATCGAGGGGGGACTTTCCTACGAGCAGTACTTC. The chain uses TRBV15 and TRBJ2-7; D might be TRBD1 or TRBD2, each matching 6 bases. V gave up 4 bases and J gave up 1 base, with 14 bases separating them. This CDR3 is built from 15 residues. The germline CDR1 and CDR2 sequences are LNHNV and YYDKDF (reference sequence).

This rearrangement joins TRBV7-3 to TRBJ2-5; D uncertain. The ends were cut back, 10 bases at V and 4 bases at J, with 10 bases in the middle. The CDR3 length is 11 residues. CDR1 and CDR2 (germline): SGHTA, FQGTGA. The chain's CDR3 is CAIPGLETQYF. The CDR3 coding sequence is TGTGCCATTCCGGGTCTAGAGACCCAGTACTTC.

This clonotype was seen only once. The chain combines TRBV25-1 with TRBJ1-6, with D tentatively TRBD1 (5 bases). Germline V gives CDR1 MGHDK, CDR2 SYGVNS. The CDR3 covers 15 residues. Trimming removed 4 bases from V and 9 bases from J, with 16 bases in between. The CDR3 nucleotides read TGTGCCAGCAGTGTTACGGGGGGGATCGGTTCACCCCTCCACTTT. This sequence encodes CASSVTGGIGSPLHF.

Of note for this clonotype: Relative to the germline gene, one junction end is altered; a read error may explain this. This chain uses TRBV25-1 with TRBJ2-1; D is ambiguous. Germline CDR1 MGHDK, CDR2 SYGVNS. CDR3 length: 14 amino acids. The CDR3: CASSDKGSYNKQFF. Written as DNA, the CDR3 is TGTGCCAGCAGTGATAAGGGCTCCTACAATAAGCAGTTCTTC.

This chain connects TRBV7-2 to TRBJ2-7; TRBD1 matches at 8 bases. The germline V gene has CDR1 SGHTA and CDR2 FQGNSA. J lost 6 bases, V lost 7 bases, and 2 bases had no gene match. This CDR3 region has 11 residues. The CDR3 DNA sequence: TGTGCCAGCAACAGGGGGGCCGAGCAGTACTTC. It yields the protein CASNRGAEQYF. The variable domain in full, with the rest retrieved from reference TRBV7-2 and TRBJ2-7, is GAGVSQSPSNKVTEKGKDVELRCDPISGHTALYWYRQSLGQGLEFLIYFQGNSAPDKSGLPSDRFSAERTGGSVSTLTIQRTQQEDSAVYLCASNRGAEQYFGPGTRLTVT.

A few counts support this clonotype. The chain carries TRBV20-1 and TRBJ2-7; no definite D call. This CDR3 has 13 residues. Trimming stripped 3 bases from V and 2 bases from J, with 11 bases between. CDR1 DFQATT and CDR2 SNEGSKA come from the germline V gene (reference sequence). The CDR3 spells CSASHRLAYEQYF. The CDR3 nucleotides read TGCAGTGCTAGTCATCGACTGGCCTACGAGCAGTACTTC.

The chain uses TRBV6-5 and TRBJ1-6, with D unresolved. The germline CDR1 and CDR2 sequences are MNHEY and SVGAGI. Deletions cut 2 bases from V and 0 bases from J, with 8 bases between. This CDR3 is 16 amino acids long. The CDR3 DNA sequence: TGTGCCAGCAGTTACGAGGAGTCCTCCTATAATTCACCCCTCCACTTT. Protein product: CASSYEESSYNSPLHF.

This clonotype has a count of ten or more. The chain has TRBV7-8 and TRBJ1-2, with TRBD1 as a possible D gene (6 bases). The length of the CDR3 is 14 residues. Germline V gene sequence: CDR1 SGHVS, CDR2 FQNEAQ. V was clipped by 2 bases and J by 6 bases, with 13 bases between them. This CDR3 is CASSLTGKRDGYTF. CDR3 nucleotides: TGTGCCAGCAGCTTAACAGGGAAGAGGGATGGCTACACCTTC. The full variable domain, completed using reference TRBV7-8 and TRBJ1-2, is GAGVSQSPRYKVAKRGQDVALRCDPISGHVSLFWYQQALGQGPEFLTYFQNEAQLDKSGLPSDRFFAERPEGSVSTLKIQRTQQEDSAVYLCASSLTGKRDGYTFGSGTRLTVV.

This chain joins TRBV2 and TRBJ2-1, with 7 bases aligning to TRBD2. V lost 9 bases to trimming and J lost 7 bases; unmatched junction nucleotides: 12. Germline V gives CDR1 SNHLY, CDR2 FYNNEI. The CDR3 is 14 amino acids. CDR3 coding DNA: TGTGCCAGTGGTAGTGGGAGGGCCCTAAATGAGCAGTTCTTC. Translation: CASGSGRALNEQFF.

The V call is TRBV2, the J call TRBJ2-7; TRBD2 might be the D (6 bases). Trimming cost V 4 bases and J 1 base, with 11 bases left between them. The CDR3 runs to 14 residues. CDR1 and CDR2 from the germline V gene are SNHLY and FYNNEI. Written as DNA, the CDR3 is TGTGCCAGCAGTGGGCTAGCGCTGTCCTACGAGCAGTACTTC. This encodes CASSGLALSYEQYF.

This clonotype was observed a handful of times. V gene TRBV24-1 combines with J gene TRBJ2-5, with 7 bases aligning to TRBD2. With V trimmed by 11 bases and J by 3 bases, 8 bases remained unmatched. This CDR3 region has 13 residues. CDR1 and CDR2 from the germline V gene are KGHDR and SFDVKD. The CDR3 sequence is CAIRSSGEETQYF. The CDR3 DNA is TGTGCCATCAGATCTAGCGGAGAAGAGACCCAGTACTTC.

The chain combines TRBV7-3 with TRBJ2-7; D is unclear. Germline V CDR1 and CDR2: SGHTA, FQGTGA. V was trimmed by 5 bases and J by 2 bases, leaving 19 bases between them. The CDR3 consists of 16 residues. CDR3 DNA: TGTGCCAGCAGCACATCAATAAGAGACCTCGCCTACGAGCAGTACTTC. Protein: CASSTSIRDLAYEQYF. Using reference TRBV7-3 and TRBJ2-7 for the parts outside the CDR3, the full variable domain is GAGVSQTPSNKVTEKGKYVELRCDPISGHTALYWYRQSLGQGPEFLIYFQGTGAADDSGLPNDRFFAVRPEGSVSTLKIQRTERGDSAVYLCASSTSIRDLAYEQYFGPGTRLTVT.

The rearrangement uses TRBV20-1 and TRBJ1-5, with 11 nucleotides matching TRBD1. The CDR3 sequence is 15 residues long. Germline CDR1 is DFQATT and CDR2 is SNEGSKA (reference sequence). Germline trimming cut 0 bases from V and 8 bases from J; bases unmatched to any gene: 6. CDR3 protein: CSARDRTGGLEPQHF. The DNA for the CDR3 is TGCAGTGCTAGAGATCGGACAGGGGGCCTTGAGCCCCAGCATTTT.

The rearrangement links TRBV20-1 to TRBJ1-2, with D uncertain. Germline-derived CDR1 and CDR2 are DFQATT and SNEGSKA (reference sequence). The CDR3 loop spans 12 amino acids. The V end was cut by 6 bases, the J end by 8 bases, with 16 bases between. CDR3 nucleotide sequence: TGCAGTGCCCCCGGACGGTCTGCGGGCTACACCTTC. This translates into CSAPGRSAGYTF.

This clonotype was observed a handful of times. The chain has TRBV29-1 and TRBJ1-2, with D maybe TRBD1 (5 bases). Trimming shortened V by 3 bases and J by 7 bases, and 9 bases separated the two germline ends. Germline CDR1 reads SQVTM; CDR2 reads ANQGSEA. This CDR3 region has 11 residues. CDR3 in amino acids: CSVEAGTGYTF. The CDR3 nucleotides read TGCAGCGTTGAGGCAGGGACTGGCTACACCTTC.